One sample yielded the 6 T cell receptor beta chains listed below, sequenced in a study of identical twins (TCRdb year 2016). The library relied on 5' RACE. TCRdb names Illumina HiSeq 2000 as the instrument used. In TCRdb, the public reads were trimmed at Q25 with fastp and aligned with MiXCR, with productive beta chains retained. Rows are unified per CDR3 protein, each entry keeping the most common DNA and genes. Within this sample are 1.5 million or so distinct CDR3 sequences, with less than 40% of them counted one time only. The biggest ten clones account for about 0.27% of the sample. Source material: cord blood. The receptor set was obtained from a newborn girl in good health.

The chain combines TRBV20-1 with TRBJ2-1; no clear D gene. There are 11 residues in the CDR3. Looked up from germline, CDR1 is DFQATT and CDR2 is SNEGSKA (reference sequence). Trimming shortened V by 3 bases and J by 10 bases, and 10 bases separated the two germline ends. Written as DNA, the CDR3 is TGCAGTGCTAGGCCTCACCACGAGCAGTTCTTC. Translation: CSARPHHEQFF.

This clonotype was seen a few times. J is TRBJ2-1 and V is TRBV5-1; TRBD2 is a possible D gene (5 bases). V shed 4 bases and J shed 2 bases, with 13 bases lying between them. There are 15 residues in the CDR3. Germline CDR1 reads SGHRS; CDR2 reads YFSETQ. CDR3 in amino acids: CASSLAGSAYNEQFF. CDR3 nucleotides: TGCGCCAGCAGCCTAGCAGGAAGCGCCTACAATGAGCAGTTCTTC.

The rearrangement uses TRBV12-3 or TRBV12-4 and TRBJ2-1; 7 nucleotides agree with TRBD1. The J call is uncertain, as TRBJ2-7 better fits the DNA end. The CDR3 consists of 14 residues. The CDR3 protein is CASNSRTGHNEQYF. The CDR3 coding sequence is TGTGCCAGCAACTCCCGGACAGGCCACAATGAGCAGTACTTC.

This chain joins TRBV2 and TRBJ1-5, with 11 bases that match TRBD1. Trimming cost V 8 bases and J 3 bases; bases outside gene matches: 6. The CDR3 loop spans 15 amino acids. Germline CDR1 SNHLY, CDR2 FYNNEI. The CDR3 bases are TGTGCCAGCGGTTGGGGACAGGGGGACAATCAGCCCCAGCATTTT. Translation gives CASGWGQGDNQPQHF.

This clonotype has only a few counts. The J gene is TRBJ1-2, the V gene TRBV29-1; possible D gene TRBD1, 5 bases. The CDR3 loop spans 12 amino acids. V was pared by 4 bases and J by 6 bases, with 12 bases between. Germline V CDR1 and CDR2: SQVTM, ANQGSEA. The CDR3 nucleotides read TGCAGCGTTGGAAAACGGGGCCATGGCTACACCTTC. Translated, it gives CSVGKRGHGYTF.

This chain connects TRBV6-1 to TRBJ1-5; 8 positions match TRBD1. Germline CDR1 MNHNS, CDR2 SASEGT. Trimming took 6 bases from V and 9 from J; bases not matched to a gene: 10. The CDR3 covers 14 residues. The CDR3 spells CASSPGDRWVPQHF. The CDR3 region has the DNA TGTGCCAGCAGCCCAGGGGACAGGTGGGTGCCCCAGCATTTT.